The 24 T cell receptor beta chains reported below all come from one sample, sequenced in a study of cytomegalovirus exposure and HLA in healthy donors (dated by TCRdb to about 2017). Library preparation used the immunoSEQ multiplex PCR assay. For the multiplex PCR, a mixture combining 60 forward primers for TCR Vbeta segments and 13 reverse primers for TCR Jbeta segments was used. TCRdb took over this immuneACCESS table, retaining in-frame rearrangements with V and J assigned. Such tables are incomplete; in checked studies, under half of the missing clones stem from an unresolved V gene, and the remainder is unexplained. The sample table contains around 130,000 clones; only one count was recorded for under 70% of them. The leading ten clones occupy over 5% of the sample. The sequenced material came from PBMCs. These receptors originate from a woman aged 55-70 years in good health and CMV-seronegative.

The chain carries TRBV5-6 and TRBJ1-1, with TRBD1 identical over 7 bases. The trim removed 4 bases at V and 5 bases at J, leaving 14 bases unmatched. The germline V gene has CDR1 SGHDT and CDR2 YYEEEE. This CDR3 spans 16 amino acids. CDR3 amino acids: CASSTDRRVSGTEAFF. As DNA, the CDR3 is TGTGCCAGCAGCACGGACAGGCGGGTCTCGGGGACTGAAGCTTTCTTT.

This clone has at least ten counts. This chain uses TRBV6-1 with TRBJ2-7; 10 positions match TRBD2. With 6 bases clipped from V and 3 bases from J, the junction kept 8 bases outside the gene matches. Germline loops: CDR1 MNHNS, CDR2 SASEGT. This CDR3 spans 15 amino acids. CDR3: CASSRSGGSHYEQYF. In DNA form, the CDR3 reads TGTGCCAGCAGCCGTAGCGGGGGGTCACACTACGAGCAGTACTTC.

This clone has just one count. CDR3 bases: TGCAGCGTTGACAGGGCGAACACCGGGGAGCTGTTTTTT. This translates into CSVDRANTGELFF. The chain uses TRBV29-1 and TRBJ2-2; D may be TRBD1 (5 bases). The V gene lost 3 bases and the J gene lost 0 bases, with 5 bases spanning the gap. Germline V gene data show CDR1 as SQVTM and CDR2 as ANQGSEA. The length of the CDR3 is 13 residues.

This chain links TRBV7-6 with TRBJ2-5; 8 bases match TRBD2. The trim removed 2 bases at V and 4 bases at J, leaving 3 bases unmatched. The CDR3 is 14 residues long. The germline V gene has CDR1 SGHVS and CDR2 FNYEAQ. Here the CDR3 DNA reads TGTGCCAGCAGCTTATGGCTAGCGGGAGAGACCCAGTACTTC. This gives the protein CASSLWLAGETQYF.

The DNA of the CDR3 is TGTGCCAGTAGTAGGACTAGCGGGAGTAGTACAGATACGCAGTATTTT. Protein sequence: CASSRTSGSSTDTQYF. This chain joins TRBV19 and TRBJ2-3; 13 positions match TRBD2. The V and J ends lost 4 bases and 3 bases, in that order; junction bases with no gene match: 4. The germline V gene encodes CDR1 LNHDA and CDR2 SQIVND (reference sequence). This CDR3 comprises 16 residues. Based on the CDR3 plus reference TRBV19 and TRBJ2-3, the full variable domain is DGGITQSPKYLFRKEGQNVTLSCEQNLNHDAMYWYRQDPGQGLRLIYYSQIVNDFQKGDIAEGYSVSREKKESFPLTVTSAQKNPTAFYLCASSRTSGSSTDTQYFGPGTRLTVL.

The CDR3 spells CASSLQGADTF. The DNA for the CDR3 is TGTGCCAGCAGCTTGCAGGGGGCGGACACCTTC. The J gene is TRBJ1-2, the V gene TRBV5-6; 8 nucleotides align to TRBD1. CDR1 is SGHDT and CDR2 is YYEEEE in the germline V gene. There are 11 residues in the CDR3. With 1 base clipped from V and 12 bases from J, the junction kept 2 bases outside the gene matches.

V usage is TRBV29-1 and J usage is TRBJ2-2; 10 nucleotides align to TRBD2. V shed 4 bases and J 4 bases; nucleotides not matched to a gene: 9. Looked up from germline, CDR1 is SQVTM and CDR2 is ANQGSEA. The CDR3 length is 16 residues. The CDR3 reads CSVGSSGGAGTGELFF. CDR3 nucleotides: TGCAGCGTTGGGTCGAGCGGGGGGGCGGGCACCGGGGAGCTGTTTTTT.

The rearrangement links TRBV5-4 to TRBJ1-1; maybe TRBD1 (5 bases). Trimming pared 4 bases from V and 0 bases from J, leaving 13 bases between. This CDR3 has 15 residues. Germline lookup yields CDR1 SGHNT and CDR2 YYREEE (reference sequence). The CDR3 nucleotides read TGTGCCAGCAGCCCCAGACAGAACTTGAACACTGAAGCTTTCTTT. Residues: CASSPRQNLNTEAFF.

The chain combines TRBV6-1 with TRBJ2-3, with D perhaps TRBD2 (6 bases). With 5 bases removed from V and 0 bases from J, the gap between germline ends came to 12 bases. The germline gives CDR1 MNHNS, CDR2 SASEGT. The CDR3 consists of 15 residues. Here the CDR3 reads CASSTNRGSTDTQYF. The DNA of the CDR3 is TGTGCCAGCAGTACGAACCGGGGGAGCACAGATACGCAGTATTTT.

This clone was observed a single time. The chain has TRBV7-8 and TRBJ2-1, with TRBD2 as a possible D gene (5 bases). The V end was cut by 4 bases, the J end by 3 bases, with 13 bases between. Germline V gene data show CDR1 as SGHVS and CDR2 as FQNEAQ. CDR3 length: 15 residues. CDR3 amino acids: CASSSLEGNYNEQFF. The CDR3 nucleotides read TGTGCCAGCAGCTCCCTTGAGGGAAACTACAATGAGCAGTTCTTC.

The chain carries TRBV9 and TRBJ2-7, with D possibly being TRBD2 (6 bases). CDR3 length: 15 residues. Germline CDR1 is SGDLS and CDR2 is YYNGEE. Trimming shortened V by 3 bases and J by 2 bases, and 15 bases separated the two germline ends. CDR3 sequence: CASSARDLPTYEQYF. CDR3 DNA sequence: TGTGCCAGCAGCGCCCGGGACTTACCCACCTACGAGCAGTACTTC.

CDR3 in amino acids: CASRPTGGLTDTQYF. Here the CDR3 DNA reads TGTGCCAGCAGGCCTACAGGGGGCCTCACAGATACGCAGTATTTT. V usage is TRBV6-1 and J usage is TRBJ2-3, with 9 bases aligning to TRBD1. V lost 6 bases, J lost 2 bases, and 6 bases stayed unmatched. CDR1 is MNHNS and CDR2 is SASEGT in the germline V gene. This CDR3 is built from 15 residues.

The chain joins TRBV7-8 to TRBJ1-3, with 10 bases identical to TRBD1. This CDR3 contains 16 residues. The ends lost 5 bases at V and 8 bases at J; junction bases unmatched: 12. Germline assignment: CDR1 SGHVS and CDR2 FQNEAQ. This CDR3 is CASSPSTGGLVDTIYF. As DNA, the CDR3 is TGTGCCAGCAGCCCTTCGACAGGGGGCTTGGTGGACACCATATATTTT.

This clone was observed a few times. The V call is TRBV5-1, the J call TRBJ2-7; 11 positions agree with TRBD2. The trim removed 4 bases at V and 3 bases at J, leaving 6 bases unmatched. Per germline, CDR1 SGHRS and CDR2 YFSETQ. The CDR3 loop spans 15 amino acids. CDR3 protein: CASSPGLAALYEQYF. DNA for the CDR3: TGCGCCAGCAGCCCGGGACTAGCGGCACTCTACGAGCAGTACTTC.

The chain carries TRBV6-5 and TRBJ2-2, with TRBD1 as a possible D gene (6 bases). CDR3 size: 14 residues. The V gene lost 4 bases and the J gene lost 8 bases, with 14 bases spanning the gap. CDR1 and CDR2 from the germline V gene are MNHEY and SVGAGI. The DNA for the CDR3 is TGTGCCAGCAGTTTGGGGGCTCACCTTGGGGAGCTGTTTTTT. It specifies CASSLGAHLGELFF.

The gene calls are TRBV6-5 and TRBJ2-1; 10 bases are shared with TRBD2. V lost 5 bases to trimming and J lost 8 bases; unmatched junction nucleotides: 6. Germline CDR1 MNHEY, CDR2 SVGAGI. This CDR3 has 14 residues. The CDR3 spells CASSPSGSSDEQFF. DNA for the CDR3: TGTGCCAGCAGTCCTAGCGGGAGTTCGGATGAGCAGTTCTTC.

This clone was picked up a small number of times. The V gene is TRBV9, the J gene TRBJ2-1; D possibly corresponds to TRBD2 (9 bases). Germline lookup yields CDR1 SGDLS and CDR2 YYNGEE. CDR3 size: 19 residues. V was cut by 0 bases and J by 8 bases, with 27 bases left in between. CDR3 region: CASSVAGRGRAGGQDEQFF. Written as DNA, the CDR3 is TGTGCCAGCAGCGTAGCGGGCAGGGGGCGAGCGGGGGGTCAAGATGAGCAGTTCTTC.

This chain connects TRBV28 to TRBJ1-2; TRBD1 aligns across 7 bases. The CDR3 extends over 15 amino acids. V gave up 3 bases and J gave up 3 bases; unmatched junction bases: 7. Germline V gives CDR1 MDHEN, CDR2 SYDVKM. The DNA of the CDR3 is TGTGCCAGCAGTTTTAGGGACAGATCTTACTATGGCTACACCTTC. This codes for CASSFRDRSYYGYTF.

The chain couples TRBV2 to TRBJ2-7; weak D call: TRBD1 (6 bases). The germline V gene has CDR1 SNHLY and CDR2 FYNNEI. V lost 4 bases to trimming and J lost 6 bases, with 10 bases between them. CDR3 size: 12 residues. This CDR3 is CASSVQGGEQYF. DNA for the CDR3: TGTGCCAGCAGTGTACAGGGCGGCGAGCAGTACTTC.

About this clone itself: One end of the junction is discordant with germline, which a read error may explain. This same CDR3 is encoded by further DNA sequences in the sample. The V call is TRBV28, the J call TRBJ2-2, with D perhaps matching TRBD1 (6 bases). Germline values: CDR1 MDHEN, CDR2 SYDVKM. This CDR3 is 15 amino acids long. The CDR3 protein is CASSLNRVNTGELFF. CDR3 in DNA: TGTGCCAGCAGTTTAAACAGGGTGAACACTGGGGAGCTGTTTTTT.

This sequence joins TRBV5-1 and TRBJ2-3, with 10 bases fitting TRBD1. The V gene's germline CDR1 is SGHRS and CDR2 YFSETQ. The trim removed 3 bases at V and 6 bases at J, leaving 7 bases unmatched. The CDR3 length is 15 residues. The CDR3 DNA reads as TGCGCCAGCAGCTACGGACAGGGGGTCGGGGATACGCAGTATTTT. Protein product: CASSYGQGVGDTQYF.

V gene TRBV6-1 combines with J gene TRBJ1-1; TRBD1 might be the D (5 bases). CDR1 and CDR2 from the germline V gene are MNHNS and SASEGT. There are 12 residues in the CDR3. Trimming pared 1 base from V and 12 bases from J, leaving 12 bases between. This CDR3 reads CASSEVDGGTFF. As DNA, the CDR3 is TGTGCCAGCAGTGAAGTCGACGGGGGTACTTTCTTT.

This chain uses TRBV21-1 with TRBJ1-1; TRBD1 is the table's D call and was not checked against the DNA. TRBV21-1 is assigned pseudogene status. The CDR3 length is 17 residues. The CDR3 DNA is TGTGCCAGCAGCAAAACCACAAAACAGACAGGGGACACTGAAGCTTTCTTT. This translates into CASSKTTKQTGDTEAFF.

The chain is built from TRBV7-9 and TRBJ2-7; possibly TRBD2 for D (6 bases). Germline CDR1 and CDR2: SEHNR and FQNEAQ (reference sequence). This CDR3 region has 14 residues. V was shortened by 6 bases and J by 0 bases, with 12 bases between the two germline ends. The CDR3 DNA is TGTGCCAGCAGACGGGACGGGAGCTCCTACGAGCAGTACTTC. Amino acids: CASRRDGSSYEQYF. The complete variable domain, with remaining parts taken from reference TRBV7-9 and TRBJ2-7, reads DTGVSQNPRHKITKRGQNVTFRCDPISEHNRLYWYRQTLGQGPEFLTYFQNEAQLEKSRLLSDRFSAERPKGSFSTLEIQRTEQGDSAMYLCASRRDGSSYEQYFGPGTRLTVT.